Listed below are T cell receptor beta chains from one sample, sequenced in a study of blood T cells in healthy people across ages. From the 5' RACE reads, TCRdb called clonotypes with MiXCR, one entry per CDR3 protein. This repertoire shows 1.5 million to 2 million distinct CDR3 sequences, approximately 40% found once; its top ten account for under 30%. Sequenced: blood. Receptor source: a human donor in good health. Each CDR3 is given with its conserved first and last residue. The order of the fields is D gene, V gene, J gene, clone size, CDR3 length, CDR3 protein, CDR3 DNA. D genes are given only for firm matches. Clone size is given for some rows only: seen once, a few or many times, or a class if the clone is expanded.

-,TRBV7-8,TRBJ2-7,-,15,CASSSGRFFSYEQYF,TGTGCCAGCAGTAGTGGACGGTTTTTTTCCTACGAGCAGTACTTC
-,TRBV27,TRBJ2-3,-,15,CASSLSYRVEDTQYF,TGTGCCAGCAGTTTATCGTACAGGGTAGAAGATACGCAGTATTTT
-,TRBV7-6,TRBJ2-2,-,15,CASSQWRTNTGELFF,TGTGCCAGCAGCCAATGGAGGACAAACACCGGGGAGTTGTTTTTT
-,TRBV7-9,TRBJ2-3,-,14,CASSPTLGLDTQYF,TGTGCCAGCAGCCCAACATTGGGGTTAGATACGCAGTATTTT
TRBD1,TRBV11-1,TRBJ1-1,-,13,CASKIDREGEAFF,TGTGCCAGCAAGATTGACAGGGAAGGAGAAGCTTTCTTT
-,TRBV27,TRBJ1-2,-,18,CASSLSGGGPIGNYGYTF,TGTGCCAGCAGTTTATCCGGGGGGGGGCCAATCGGAAACTATGGCTACACCTTC
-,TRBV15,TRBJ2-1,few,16,CATSRVSVGSYNEQFF,TGTGCCACCAGCAGAGTCTCCGTAGGGTCCTACAATGAGCAGTTCTTC
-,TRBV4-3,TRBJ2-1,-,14,CASSQDIGPNEQFF,TGCGCCAGCAGCCAAGATATAGGTCCTAATGAGCAGTTCTTC
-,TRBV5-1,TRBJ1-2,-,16,CASSYQSISTDYGYTF,TGCGCCAGCAGCTATCAGTCAATTTCTACGGACTATGGCTACACCTTC
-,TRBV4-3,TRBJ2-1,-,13,CASIGVTYNEQFF,TGCGCCAGCATTGGGGTTACCTACAATGAGCAGTTCTTC
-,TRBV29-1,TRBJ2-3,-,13,CSVGLRHGDTQYF,TGCAGCGTTGGGCTGAGACACGGAGATACGCAGTATTTT
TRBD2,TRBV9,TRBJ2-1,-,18,CASSVPSGGPLHYNEQFF,TGTGCCAGCAGCGTACCTAGCGGGGGGCCCCTTCACTACAATGAGCAGTTCTTC
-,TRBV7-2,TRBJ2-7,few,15,CASTYPSAGLYEQYF,TGTGCCAGCACCTACCCTTCGGCAGGGCTCTACGAGCAGTACTTC
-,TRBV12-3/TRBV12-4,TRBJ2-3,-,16,CASSSTGSRLTDTQYF,TGTGCCAGCAGCTCAACCGGGAGTAGACTTACAGATACGCAGTATTTT
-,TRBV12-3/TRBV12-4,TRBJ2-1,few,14,CASSNLPRYNEQFF,TGTGCCAGCTCTAACCTGCCCCGATACAATGAGCAGTTCTTC
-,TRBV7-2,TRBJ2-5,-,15,CASSSGRAGQETQYF,TGTGCCAGCAGCTCGGGAAGGGCTGGTCAAGAGACCCAGTACTTC
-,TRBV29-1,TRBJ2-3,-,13,CSVGRVARDTQYF,TGCAGCGTTGGCAGGGTTGCGAGAGATACGCAGTATTTT
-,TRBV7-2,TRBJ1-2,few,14,CASSLVWASDGYTF,TGTGCCAGCAGCTTAGTTTGGGCAAGCGATGGCTACACCTTC